This T cell receptor beta chain was identified during a study of blood T cell repertoires in COVID-19. Clones were sequenced by immunoSEQ multiplex PCR, and TCRdb holds only the in-frame ones, with some missing. The table has a few hundred thousand clones, 85% seen once. The CDR3 runs to 13 residues. V lost 5 bases and J lost 3, with 13 bases in between. Germline CDR1 SQVTM, CDR2 ANQGSEA. The TCR sequence derives from a man aged 40-50 years who had recovered from COVID-19. Sequenced material: PBMCs or T cells enriched from blood (not recorded which). The rearrangement joins TRBV29-1 to TRBJ2-5; the D gene is possibly TRBD1 (5 bases). This chain's CDR3 is CSVIAGWEETQYF. The DNA for the CDR3 is TGCAGCGTTATAGCAGGGTGGGAAGAGACCCAGTACTTC. The full variable domain, its missing parts supplied by reference TRBV29-1 and TRBJ2-5, is SAVISQKPSRDICQRGTSLTIQCQVDSQVTMMFWYRQQPGQSLTLIATANQGSEATYESGFVIDKFPISRPNLTFSTLTVSNMSPEDSSIYLCSVIAGWEETQYFGPGTRLLVL.